Listed below are T cell receptor beta chains from one sample, sequenced in a study of blood T cell repertoires in COVID-19. The method was immunoSEQ multiplex PCR; TCRdb's version includes in-frame clones alone and lacks a portion of them. This sample has 45,000 to 65,000 clones, with more than 90% found just once. The material sequenced was peripheral blood. The receptors derive from a human donor in a cohort sampled during active COVID-19. Each CDR3 is given with its conserved first and last residue. D genes are given only for firm matches. For some rows the clone size is stated as once, few or many, or as a class when expanded; others skip it.

DNA,CDR3,size,length,V,D,J
TGTGCCAGCAGCACTCAGGGAAAAGGACGCAACACCGGGGAGCTGTTTTTT,CASSTQGKGRNTGELFF,.,17,TRBV28,.,TRBJ2-2
TGTGCCAGCAGCTTTAGCAGCCAAGAGACCCAGTACTTC,CASSFSSQETQYF,once,13,TRBV11-2,.,TRBJ2-5
TGTGCCAGCAGCTTGGGGGGCGTTCCATACAATGAGCAGTTCTTC,CASSLGGVPYNEQFF,.,15,TRBV5-4,.,TRBJ2-1
TGTGCCAGCAGTCGTTCTAGCGTTGAGCAGTTCTTC,CASSRSSVEQFF,.,12,TRBV6-5,.,TRBJ2-1
TGTGCCAGCAGCGTAGGTCCGGGAAACTATGGCTACACCTTC,CASSVGPGNYGYTF,.,14,TRBV9,.,TRBJ1-2
TGCGCCAGCAGCCAAGAAGTGGACCAGGGCTATGGCTACACCTTC,CASSQEVDQGYGYTF,.,15,TRBV4-1,.,TRBJ1-2
TGTGCCAGCACTGGGACAGGGGGGAGCACAGATACGCAGTATTTT,CASTGTGGSTDTQYF,.,15,TRBV2,TRBD1,TRBJ2-3
TGTGCCAGCAGGGTGGGGACAGGGGATGAAAAACTGTTTTTT,CASRVGTGDEKLFF,once,14,TRBV6-6,TRBD1,TRBJ1-4
TGTGCCAGCAGTCCCGGGACAGGGCTCACTACAGATACGCAGTATTTT,CASSPGTGLTTDTQYF,once,16,TRBV5-6,TRBD1,TRBJ2-3
TGCGCCAGCAGCCACCCCACCGGACAGTTCGAAGCTTTCTTT,CASSHPTGQFEAFF,.,14,TRBV4-1,.,TRBJ1-1
TGCGCCAGCAGGATAAAGTGGGGGGAGGCCTATGGCTACACCTTC,CASRIKWGEAYGYTF,once,15,TRBV5-1,.,TRBJ1-2
TGTGCCAGCAGTCTGGGGACAGGGGGTCGAGGTACGCAGTATTTT,CASSLGTGGRGTQYF,.,15,TRBV27,TRBD1,TRBJ2-3
TGTGCCTGTCTACTCCGACAGGGATACAATGAGCAGTTCTTC,CACLLRQGYNEQFF,.,14,TRBV30,TRBD1,TRBJ2-1
TGTGCTAGCAGCTCGATGGTGGGGCCTCCGGCCGGGGAGCTGTTTTTT,CASSSMVGPPAGELFF,.,16,TRBV7-7,.,TRBJ2-2
TGTGCCAGCAGCTTAGCGCCGGGAACCGATGAGCAGTTCTTC,CASSLAPGTDEQFF,.,14,TRBV7-9,.,TRBJ2-1
TGTGCCAGCAGCCCCACAGGGATGTCGTACTATGGCTACACCTTC,CASSPTGMSYYGYTF,few,15,TRBV3-1/TRBV3-2,.,TRBJ1-2
TGTGCCAGCAGTGACTCGGCCGGGGGGGCCACAGATACGCAGTATTTT,CASSDSAGGATDTQYF,.,16,TRBV6-4,TRBD2,TRBJ2-3
TGCGCCAGCAGCACTGCAGGACTAGCGGAGAATGAGCAGTTCTTC,CASSTAGLAENEQFF,.,15,TRBV5-1,TRBD2,TRBJ2-1
TGCGCCGGAGGACAGGGCGGAATTAATGAGCAGTTCTTC,CAGGQGGINEQFF,.,13,TRBV10-2,TRBD1,TRBJ2-1
TGTGCCAGCAGCCAAGCAGGGACAGGTCATACTGAAGCTTTCTTT,CASSQAGTGHTEAFF,.,15,TRBV3-1/TRBV3-2,TRBD1,TRBJ1-1
TGTGCCACCCGACAGGGTGGTTATCAGCCCCAGCATTTT,CATRQGGYQPQHF,once,13,TRBV10-3,TRBD1,TRBJ1-5
TGTGCCAGCAGTTCTAGTTCCGTATACGAGCAGTACTTC,CASSSSSVYEQYF,.,13,TRBV28,.,TRBJ2-7
TGTGCCAGCAGCTTAGATCTCATCTCGGGCACAGATACGCAGTATTTT,CASSLDLISGTDTQYF,.,16,TRBV11-3,.,TRBJ2-3
TGTGCCAGCAGTCGAGCTTACGAGCAGTACTTC,CASSRAYEQYF,.,11,TRBV3-1/TRBV3-2,.,TRBJ2-7
TGCGCCAGCAGCCAAACAGGCCTCTCTGGAAACACCATATATTTT,CASSQTGLSGNTIYF,.,15,TRBV4-1,.,TRBJ1-3
TGTGCCAGCAGCCAAGATTCCCGGGCTGGGGCCAACGTCCTGACTTTC,CASSQDSRAGANVLTF,.,16,TRBV3-1/TRBV3-2,.,TRBJ2-6
TGTGCCAGCCCGGACTCCTCGGGGGATACGCAGTATTTT,CASPDSSGDTQYF,.,13,TRBV12-3/TRBV12-4,.,TRBJ2-3
TGCGCCAGCAGCCAACGAGTCCGGGACAGCCATGGCTACACCTTC,CASSQRVRDSHGYTF,.,15,TRBV4-3,TRBD1,TRBJ1-2
TGTGCCAGCAGCTTACGTACGGACAGGTCCGAAAAACTGTTTTTT,CASSLRTDRSEKLFF,.,15,TRBV7-9,TRBD1,TRBJ1-4
TGTGCCAGCAGTAGGGACAGGGCAAGTGGCTACACCTTC,CASSRDRASGYTF,.,13,TRBV12-3/TRBV12-4,TRBD1,TRBJ1-2
TGTGCCAGCCGCCCGGGCCTGTGGAGGCATGAGCAGTTCTTC,CASRPGLWRHEQFF,.,14,TRBV6-5,.,TRBJ2-1
TGTGCCAGCAGTTCTCAGGTCGCGCAGTTCTTC,CASSSQVAQFF,once,11,TRBV12-3/TRBV12-4,.,TRBJ2-1
TGTGCCAGCAGTTTCTCACAGTTTAATTCACCCCTCCACTTT,CASSFSQFNSPLHF,.,14,TRBV28,.,TRBJ1-6
TGTGCCAGCAGCCATTTCGGTTCAAGCTCCTATAATTCACCCCTCCACTTT,CASSHFGSSSYNSPLHF,few,17,TRBV3-1/TRBV3-2,.,TRBJ1-6
TGTGCCAGCAGTCCCAGGACAAACTACAATGAGCAGTTCTTC,CASSPRTNYNEQFF,.,14,TRBV7-8,.,TRBJ2-1
TGTGCCTGGAGTGGTGAAGTGGGAGGTGAAGCTTTCTTT,CAWSGEVGGEAFF,.,13,TRBV30,.,TRBJ1-1
TGCGCCAGCAGCTCACGGACTAGCCCCGGTGAGCAGTTCTTC,CASSSRTSPGEQFF,.,14,TRBV4-1,TRBD2,TRBJ2-1
TGTGCCAGCAGCCACGGACTAGCGGGTTACGAGCAGTACTTC,CASSHGLAGYEQYF,.,14,TRBV7-2,TRBD2,TRBJ2-7
TGCGCCAGTTCAAGGACGGGAATGAACACTGAAGCTTTCTTT,CASSRTGMNTEAFF,few,14,TRBV5-1,.,TRBJ1-1
TGTGCCAGCACCCTGGGACAGGTGAACACCGGGGAGCTGTTTTTT,CASTLGQVNTGELFF,.,15,TRBV5-6,TRBD1,TRBJ2-2
TGTGCCAGCAGTTTATTCGCGGATCAGCCCCAGCATTTT,CASSLFADQPQHF,.,13,TRBV6-5,.,TRBJ1-5
TGTGCCAGCAGCTCACAGGAGTCGAATCAGCCCCAGCATTTT,CASSSQESNQPQHF,.,14,TRBV5-5,.,TRBJ1-5
TGTGCCAGCAGTTCGCCGGGACAGGAAGAGACCCAGTACTTC,CASSSPGQEETQYF,.,14,TRBV28,TRBD1,TRBJ2-5
TGTGCCAGCAGAGGGGGACAGTTCGGAAGGGCTTTCTTT,CASRGGQFGRAFF,.,13,TRBV27,TRBD1,TRBJ1-1